The rows below give T cell receptor beta chains drawn from one sample of a study of B cell selection in AIRE deficiency. Only in-frame clones appear in the TCRdb table, and some are missing; sequencing was by immunoSEQ multiplex PCR. The data hold 20,000 to 30,000 clones, with about nine tenths observed a single time. Specimen: CD4+CD25+ Tregs sorted from PBMCs. The receptors were sampled from a human donor in good health. Both conserved end residues are part of each CDR3. The D gene is left open where the match is weak. Clone size, where shown, is once, few, many, or a class for clones that have expanded.

D gene,J gene,V gene,clone size,CDR3 protein,CDR3 DNA
NA,TRBJ2-1,TRBV5-4,few,CASSSDSSVEFF,TGTGCCAGCAGCTCAGACAGCTCGGTAGAGTTCTTC
NA,TRBJ2-2,TRBV7-2,NA,CASSLAGSTGELFF,TGTGCCAGCAGCTTAGCAGGGAGCACCGGGGAGCTGTTTTTT
NA,TRBJ2-7,TRBV5-5,NA,CASSFSQAVYEQYF,TGTGCCAGCAGCTTCAGTCAGGCCGTCTACGAGCAGTACTTC
NA,TRBJ1-4,TRBV9,once,CASSVGRQGEKLFF,TGTGCCAGCAGCGTAGGGCGGCAGGGGGAAAAACTGTTTTTT
TRBD1,TRBJ2-3,TRBV5-1,NA,CASSLGGTGPDTQYF,TGCGCCAGCAGCTTGGGAGGGACAGGGCCAGATACGCAGTATTTT
NA,TRBJ2-7,TRBV19,NA,CASTDGGYEQYF,TGTGCCAGTACTGACGGAGGCTACGAGCAGTACTTC
NA,TRBJ1-3,TRBV16,NA,CASSLTYSGNTIYF,TGTGCCAGCAGTCTTACCTACTCTGGAAACACCATATATTTT
NA,TRBJ2-7,TRBV6-5,NA,CASSSWDVTYEQYF,TGTGCCAGCAGTTCTTGGGACGTAACCTACGAGCAGTACTTC
TRBD1,TRBJ1-4,TRBV4-2,NA,CASSSHRGLTNEKLFF,TGTGCCAGCAGCTCGCACAGGGGGCTCACTAATGAAAAACTGTTTTTT
NA,TRBJ2-1,TRBV25-1,NA,CASSNMDGPNEQFF,TGTGCCAGCAGTAATATGGACGGACCCAATGAGCAGTTCTTC
TRBD1,TRBJ1-4,TRBV18,NA,CASSINSGGANEKLFF,TGTGCCAGCTCAATCAATTCAGGGGGCGCAAACGAAAAACTGTTTTTT
NA,TRBJ2-3,TRBV4-2,NA,CASSPRGPAGHSTDTQYF,TGTGCCAGCAGCCCCCGGGGCCCGGCCGGCCATAGCACAGATACGCAGTATTTT
NA,TRBJ1-6,TRBV27,few,CASSPRGLGESPLHF,TGTGCCAGCAGTCCCCGGGGGCTGGGGGAATCACCCCTCCACTTT